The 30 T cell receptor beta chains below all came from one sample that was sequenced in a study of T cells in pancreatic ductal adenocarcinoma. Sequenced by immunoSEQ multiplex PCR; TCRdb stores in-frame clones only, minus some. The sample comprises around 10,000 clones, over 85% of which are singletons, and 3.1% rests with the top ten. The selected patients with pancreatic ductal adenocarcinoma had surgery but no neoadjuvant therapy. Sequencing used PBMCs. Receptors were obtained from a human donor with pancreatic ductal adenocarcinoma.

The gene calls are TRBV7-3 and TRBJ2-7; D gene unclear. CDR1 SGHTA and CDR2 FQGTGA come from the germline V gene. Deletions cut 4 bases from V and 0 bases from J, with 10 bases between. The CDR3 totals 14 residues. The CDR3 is CASSSPVSSYEQYF. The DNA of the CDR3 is TGTGCCAGCAGCTCCCCCGTTAGCTCCTACGAGCAGTACTTC.

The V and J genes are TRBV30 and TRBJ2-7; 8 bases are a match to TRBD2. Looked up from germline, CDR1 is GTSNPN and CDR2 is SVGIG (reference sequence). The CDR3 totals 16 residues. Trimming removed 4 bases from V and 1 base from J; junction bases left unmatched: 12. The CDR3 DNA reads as TGTGCCTGGAACCCCGATTTAAGCGGGGGTTCCTACGAGCAGTACTTC. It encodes CAWNPDLSGGSYEQYF.

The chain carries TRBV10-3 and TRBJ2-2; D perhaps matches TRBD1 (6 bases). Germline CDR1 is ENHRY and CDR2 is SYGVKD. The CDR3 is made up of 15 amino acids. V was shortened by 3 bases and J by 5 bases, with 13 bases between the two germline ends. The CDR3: CAISEQHQGTGELFF. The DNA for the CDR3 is TGTGCCATCAGTGAACAGCATCAGGGGACCGGGGAGCTGTTTTTT.

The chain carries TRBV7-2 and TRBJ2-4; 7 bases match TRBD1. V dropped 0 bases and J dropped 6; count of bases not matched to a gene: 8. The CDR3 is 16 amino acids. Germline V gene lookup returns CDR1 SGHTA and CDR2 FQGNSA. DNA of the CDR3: TGTGCCAGCAGCTTAGCTAAGGGGGCAGTAGGAAACATTCAGTACTTC. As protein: CASSLAKGAVGNIQYF. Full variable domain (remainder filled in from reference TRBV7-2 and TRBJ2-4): GAGVSQSPSNKVTEKGKDVELRCDPISGHTALYWYRQSLGQGLEFLIYFQGNSAPDKSGLPSDRFSAERTGGSVSTLTIQRTQQEDSAVYLCASSLAKGAVGNIQYFGAGTRLSVL.

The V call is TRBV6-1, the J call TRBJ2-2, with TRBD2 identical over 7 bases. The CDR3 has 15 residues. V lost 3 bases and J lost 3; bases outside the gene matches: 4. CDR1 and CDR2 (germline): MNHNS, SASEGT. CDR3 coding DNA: TGTGCCAGCAGTGAGCGGGGGTATTACACCGGGGAGCTGTTTTTT. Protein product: CASSERGYYTGELFF.

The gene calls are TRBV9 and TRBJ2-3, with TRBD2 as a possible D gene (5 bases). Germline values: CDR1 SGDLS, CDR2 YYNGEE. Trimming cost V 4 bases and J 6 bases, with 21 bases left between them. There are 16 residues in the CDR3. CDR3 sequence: CASSQEGSGVIDTQYF. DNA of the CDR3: TGTGCCAGCAGCCAAGAGGGCAGCGGAGTTATCGATACGCAGTATTTT.

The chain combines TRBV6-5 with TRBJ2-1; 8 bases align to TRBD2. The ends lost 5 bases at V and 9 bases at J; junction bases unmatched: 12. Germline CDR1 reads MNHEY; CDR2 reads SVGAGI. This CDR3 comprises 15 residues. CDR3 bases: TGTGCCAGCAGTCCCAGGACCGGGACTAGTAGTGAGCAGTTCTTC. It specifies CASSPRTGTSSEQFF.

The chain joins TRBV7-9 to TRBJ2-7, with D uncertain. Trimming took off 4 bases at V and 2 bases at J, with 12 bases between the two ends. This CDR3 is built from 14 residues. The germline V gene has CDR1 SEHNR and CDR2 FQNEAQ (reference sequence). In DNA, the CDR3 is TGTGCCAGCAGCTCTGAGACACGTCCCTACGAGCAGTACTTC. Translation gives CASSSETRPYEQYF.

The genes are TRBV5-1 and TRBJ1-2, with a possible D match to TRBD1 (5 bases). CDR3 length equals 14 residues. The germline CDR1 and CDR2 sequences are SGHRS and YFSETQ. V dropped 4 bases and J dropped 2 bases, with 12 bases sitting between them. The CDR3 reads CASSPAGQNYGYTF. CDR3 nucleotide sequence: TGCGCCAGCAGCCCGGCAGGGCAGAACTATGGCTACACCTTC.

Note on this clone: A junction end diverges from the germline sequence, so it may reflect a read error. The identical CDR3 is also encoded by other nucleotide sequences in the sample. For the CDR3, the DNA is TGTGCCAGCAGGGGAGGGAGACAGGGGGGCACCGGGGAGCTGTTCTTT. It specifies CASRGGRQGGTGELFF. V usage is TRBV7-6 and J usage is TRBJ2-2; 9 positions match TRBD1. The CDR3 is 16 residues long. Looked up from germline, CDR1 is SGHVS and CDR2 is FNYEAQ.

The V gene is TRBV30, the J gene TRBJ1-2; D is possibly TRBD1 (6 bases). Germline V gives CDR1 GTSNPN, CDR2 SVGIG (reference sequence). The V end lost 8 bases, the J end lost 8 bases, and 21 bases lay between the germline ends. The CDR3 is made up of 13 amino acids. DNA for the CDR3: TGTGCCCCCGACAGGTTAAGAGTTTTGGGCTACACCTTC. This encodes CAPDRLRVLGYTF. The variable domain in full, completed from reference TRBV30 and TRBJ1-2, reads SQTIHQWPATLVQPVGSPLSLECTVEGTSNPNLYWYRQAAGRGLQLLFYSVGIGQISSEVPQNLSASRPQDRQFILSSKKLLLSDSGFYLCAPDRLRVLGYTFGSGTRLTVV.

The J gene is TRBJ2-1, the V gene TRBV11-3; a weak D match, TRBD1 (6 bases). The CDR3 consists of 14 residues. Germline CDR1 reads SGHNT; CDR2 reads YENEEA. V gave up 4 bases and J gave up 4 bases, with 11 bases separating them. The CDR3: CASSSSGDYNEQFF. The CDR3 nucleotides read TGTGCCAGCAGCTCTTCAGGGGATTACAATGAGCAGTTCTTC.

The CDR3 protein is CASSLALGRGPYEQYF. In nucleotides, the CDR3 is TGTGCCAGCAGCTTAGCGCTAGGCAGGGGGCCCTACGAGCAGTACTTC. The rearrangement links TRBV7-2 to TRBJ2-7; 8 nucleotides align to TRBD1. Trimming at V came to 0 bases and at J to 2 bases, leaving 6 bases not matched to a gene. The germline V gene encodes CDR1 SGHTA and CDR2 FQGNSA. The CDR3 is 16 amino acids.

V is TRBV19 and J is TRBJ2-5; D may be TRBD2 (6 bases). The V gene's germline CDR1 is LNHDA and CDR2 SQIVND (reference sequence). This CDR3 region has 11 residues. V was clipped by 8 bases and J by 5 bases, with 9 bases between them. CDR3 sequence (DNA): TGTGCCAGTCGGGGGATGGAGACCCAGTACTTC. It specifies CASRGMETQYF.

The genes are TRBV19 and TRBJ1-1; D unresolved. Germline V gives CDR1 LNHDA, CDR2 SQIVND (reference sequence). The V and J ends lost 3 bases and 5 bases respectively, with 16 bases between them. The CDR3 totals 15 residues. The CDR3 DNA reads TGTGCCAGTAGTATCTCTTGGGAGGGTCGGACTGAAGCTTTCTTT. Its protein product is CASSISWEGRTEAFF.

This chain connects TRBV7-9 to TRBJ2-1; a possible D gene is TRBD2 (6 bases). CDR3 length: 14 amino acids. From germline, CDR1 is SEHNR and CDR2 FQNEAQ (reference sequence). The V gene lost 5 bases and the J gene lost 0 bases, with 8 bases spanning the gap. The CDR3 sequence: CASSGGSSYNEQFF. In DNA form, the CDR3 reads TGTGCCAGCAGCGGGGGGAGCTCCTACAATGAGCAGTTCTTC.

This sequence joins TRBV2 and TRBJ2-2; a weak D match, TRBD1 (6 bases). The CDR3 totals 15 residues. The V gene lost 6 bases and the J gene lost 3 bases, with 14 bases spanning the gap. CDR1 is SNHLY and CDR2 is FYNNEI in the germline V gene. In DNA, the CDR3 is TGTGCCAGCAGCCCAACAGGGAAGGACACCGGGGAGCTGTTTTTT. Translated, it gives CASSPTGKDTGELFF.

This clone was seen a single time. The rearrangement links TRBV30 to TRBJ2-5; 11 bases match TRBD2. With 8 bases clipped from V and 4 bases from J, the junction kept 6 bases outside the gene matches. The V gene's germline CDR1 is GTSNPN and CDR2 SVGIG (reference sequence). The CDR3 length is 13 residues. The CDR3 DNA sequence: TGTGCCGGGCTAGCGGGGGGAGGAGAGACCCAGTACTTC. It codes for CAGLAGGGETQYF.

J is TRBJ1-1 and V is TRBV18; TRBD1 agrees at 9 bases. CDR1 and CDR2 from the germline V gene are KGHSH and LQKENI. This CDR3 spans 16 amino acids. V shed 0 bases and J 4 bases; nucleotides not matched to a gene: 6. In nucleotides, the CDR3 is TGTGCCAGCTCACCACCGATTGGACAGGGGATCACTGAAGCTTTCTTT. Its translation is CASSPPIGQGITEAFF.

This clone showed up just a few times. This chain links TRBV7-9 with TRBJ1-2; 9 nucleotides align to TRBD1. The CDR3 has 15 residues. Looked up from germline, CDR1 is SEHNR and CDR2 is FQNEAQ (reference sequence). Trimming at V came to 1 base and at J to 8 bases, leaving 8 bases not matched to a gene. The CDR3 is CASSLGGQGSLGYTF. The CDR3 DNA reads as TGTGCCAGCAGCTTAGGAGGACAGGGGAGTTTGGGCTACACCTTC.

CDR3: CASSQTGLAGGTQYF. CDR3 nucleotide sequence: TGCGCCAGCAGCCAGACAGGACTAGCGGGGGGAACCCAGTACTTC. The chain combines TRBV4-1 with TRBJ2-5, with 14 bases identical to TRBD2. This CDR3 spans 15 amino acids. V was clipped by 3 bases and J by 8 bases; unmatched bases: 5. Germline loops: CDR1 MGHRA, CDR2 YSYEKL.

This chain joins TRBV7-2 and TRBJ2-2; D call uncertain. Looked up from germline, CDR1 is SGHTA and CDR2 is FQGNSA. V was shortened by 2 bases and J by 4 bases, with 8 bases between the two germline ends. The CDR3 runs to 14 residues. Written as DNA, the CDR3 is TGTGCCAGCAGCTTACTTTCGGGCACCGGGGAGCTGTTTTTT. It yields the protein CASSLLSGTGELFF.

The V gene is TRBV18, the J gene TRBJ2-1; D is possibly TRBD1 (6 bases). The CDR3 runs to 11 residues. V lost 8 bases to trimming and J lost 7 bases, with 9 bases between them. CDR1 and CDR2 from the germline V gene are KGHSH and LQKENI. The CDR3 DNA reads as TGTGCCAGCGCCCAGGGGAATGAGCAGTTCTTC. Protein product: CASAQGNEQFF. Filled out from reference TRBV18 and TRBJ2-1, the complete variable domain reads NAGVMQNPRHLVRRRGQEARLRCSPMKGHSHVYWYRQLPEEGLKFMVYLQKENIIDESGMPKERFSAEFPKEGPSILRIQQVVRGDSAAYFCASAQGNEQFFGPGTRLTVL.

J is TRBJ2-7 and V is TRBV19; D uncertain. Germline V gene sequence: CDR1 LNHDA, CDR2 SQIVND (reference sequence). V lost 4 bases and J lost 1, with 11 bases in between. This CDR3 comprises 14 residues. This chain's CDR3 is CASSSQIDSYEQYF. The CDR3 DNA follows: TGTGCCAGTAGTAGCCAAATAGATTCCTACGAGCAGTACTTC.

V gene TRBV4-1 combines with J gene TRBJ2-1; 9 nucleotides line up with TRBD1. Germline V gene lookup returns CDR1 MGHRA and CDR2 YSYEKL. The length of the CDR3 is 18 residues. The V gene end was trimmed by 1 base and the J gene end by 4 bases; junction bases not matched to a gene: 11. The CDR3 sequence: CASSQAPGTGSTYNEQFF. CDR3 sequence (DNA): TGCGCCAGCAGCCAAGCACCCGGGACAGGGTCGACTTACAATGAGCAGTTCTTC.

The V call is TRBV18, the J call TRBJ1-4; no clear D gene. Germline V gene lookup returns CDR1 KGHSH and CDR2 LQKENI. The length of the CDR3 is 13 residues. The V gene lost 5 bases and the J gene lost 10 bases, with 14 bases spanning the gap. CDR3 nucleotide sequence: TGTGCCAGCTCAGTCCATAAGGAGGGAAAACTGTTTTTT. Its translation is CASSVHKEGKLFF.

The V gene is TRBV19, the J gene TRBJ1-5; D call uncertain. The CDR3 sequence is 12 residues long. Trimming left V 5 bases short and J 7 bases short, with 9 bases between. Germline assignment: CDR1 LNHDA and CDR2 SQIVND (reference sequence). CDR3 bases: TGTGCCAGTAGTCACTTAGAACAGCCCCAGCATTTT. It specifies CASSHLEQPQHF. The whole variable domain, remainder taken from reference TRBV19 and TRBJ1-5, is DGGITQSPKYLFRKEGQNVTLSCEQNLNHDAMYWYRQDPGQGLRLIYYSQIVNDFQKGDIAEGYSVSREKKESFPLTVTSAQKNPTAFYLCASSHLEQPQHFGDGTRLSIL.

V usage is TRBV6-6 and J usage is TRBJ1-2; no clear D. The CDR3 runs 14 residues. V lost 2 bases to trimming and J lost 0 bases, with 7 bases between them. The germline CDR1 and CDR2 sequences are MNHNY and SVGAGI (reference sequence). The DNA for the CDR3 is TGTGCCAGCAGTTACCCGACACCTAACTATGGCTACACCTTC. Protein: CASSYPTPNYGYTF.

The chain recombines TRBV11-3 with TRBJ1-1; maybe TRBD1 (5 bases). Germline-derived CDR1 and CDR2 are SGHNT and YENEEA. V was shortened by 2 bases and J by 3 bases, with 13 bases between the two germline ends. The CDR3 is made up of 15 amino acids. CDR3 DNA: TGTGCCAGCAGCTTAATTCTGTTAGGGGACACTGAAGCTTTCTTT. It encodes CASSLILLGDTEAFF.

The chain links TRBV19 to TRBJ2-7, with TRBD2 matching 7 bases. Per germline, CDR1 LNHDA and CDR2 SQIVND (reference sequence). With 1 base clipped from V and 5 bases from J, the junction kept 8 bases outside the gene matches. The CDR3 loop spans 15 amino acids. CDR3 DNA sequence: TGTGCCAGTAGTATAGGTGGGAGGGAGGACCACGAGCAGTACTTC. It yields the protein CASSIGGREDHEQYF.